The text below deals with one T cell receptor beta chain. It is unclear where the CDR3 begins or ends on the DNA, so no DNA is shown, and the CDR3 is as TCRdb lists it. The sample belongs to a study of blood T cell repertoires in COVID-19. Across the whole study: PBMCs, B-cell-depleted T cells, or T cells were the source of the cDNA or gDNA that made up the material.

How the authors handled the data: Reference gene primer amplification gave estimated nucleated cell counts. TCRdb's table, derived via immunoSEQ multiplex PCR, lists solely in-frame clones and lacks some. V and J calls and clone size come straight from that table; D and trimming were deduced from the DNA. The table has more than 65,000 clones, about 90% seen once. Germline V gives CDR1 KGHDR, CDR2 SFDVKD. The CDR3 spans 22 residues, counting both ends. What was sequenced was peripheral blood. The V and J genes are TRBV24-1 and TRBJ1-1; the DNA was not compared with TRBD1, the D call given in the table. The clonotype was recovered from a human donor in a cohort sampled during active COVID-19. The CDR3 loop reads CAPPQGGKITEAFFGIQPKAFF.